This T cell receptor (beta chain) was recovered during a study of shared clonotypes between healthy human individuals. Across the whole study: Aged between 18 and 49, the donors were a couple of women and a few men.

Per germline, CDR1 SQVTM and CDR2 ANQGSEA. Trimming took 6 bases from V and 10 from J; bases not matched to a gene: 14. The CDR3 runs to 13 residues. Sorted subsets were amplified in replicate PCRs using around 0.2 ug DNA, about 30,000 T cell genomes. The method was immunoSEQ multiplex PCR; TCRdb's version includes in-frame clones alone and lacks a portion of them. The data show fewer than 1.6 million clones, about 98.5% seen once. This TCR came from a man aged 25-40 years in good health. Sample: naive CD4+ T cells sorted from blood. Subset meaning: CD45RA+ positively selected. The chain combines TRBV29-1 with TRBJ1-1; the match to TRBD1 covers 7 bases. The CDR3, as DNA: TGCAGCGTAGGGCGGACAGGCGACAGAGGAGCTTTCTTT. The encoded protein is CSVGRTGDRGAFF.